Listed below are T cell receptor beta chains from one sample, sequenced in a study of blood T cell repertoires in COVID-19. Assay used: immunoSEQ multiplex PCR; TCRdb lists only in-frame clones, some missing. The data hold around 330,000 clones, with about 92% observed a single time. The specimen was PBMCs or T cells enriched from blood (not recorded which). The receptors originated from a man aged 55 to 70 who had recovered from COVID-19. The CDR3 runs from the conserved cysteine through the conserved F or W. D genes are given only for firm matches. The size of a clone is reported for some rows only, either as once, few or many, or as a class for expanded clones.

D,V,J,size,CDR3,DNA
-,TRBV19,TRBJ1-2,-,CARRSYGYTF,TGTGCCAGGCGGAGTTATGGCTACACCTTC
TRBD1,TRBV7-6,TRBJ1-3,once,CASSPQRRTGGVNTIYF,TGTGCCAGCAGCCCGCAACGCCGGACAGGGGGAGTAAACACCATATATTTT
TRBD1,TRBV11-1,TRBJ2-5,-,CASSLRGSGETQYF,TGTGCCAGCAGCCTCAGGGGGAGCGGTGAGACCCAGTACTTC
TRBD2,TRBV3-1/TRBV3-2,TRBJ2-2,-,CASSPHSGRAGTGELFF,TGTGCCAGCAGCCCCCATAGCGGGAGGGCAGGGACCGGGGAGCTGTTTTTT
-,TRBV28,TRBJ1-1,-,CASSRTQGGEAFF,TGTGCCAGCAGTCGGACACAGGGTGGGGAAGCTTTCTTT
TRBD2,TRBV4-2,TRBJ2-3,-,CASSQAHSGVSTDTQYF,TGTGCCAGCAGCCAAGCCCATAGCGGGGTTAGCACAGATACGCAGTATTTT
TRBD2,TRBV19,TRBJ2-5,-,CASRSGASGKQETQYF,TGTGCCAGTAGGTCCGGGGCTAGCGGTAAACAAGAGACCCAGTACTTC
TRBD1,TRBV5-5,TRBJ2-7,-,CASSLGTGAREQYF,TGTGCCAGCAGCTTGGGGACAGGAGCTCGCGAGCAGTACTTC
-,TRBV19,TRBJ1-6,-,CASSNGQIPNSPLHF,TGTGCCAGTAGTAACGGACAGATTCCTAATTCACCCCTCCACTTT
-,TRBV19,TRBJ2-1,-,CASSPLTRNEQFF,TGTGCCAGTAGTCCCCTAACCCGGAATGAGCAGTTCTTC
TRBD1,TRBV15,TRBJ1-2,-,CATSRRVTGEGYTF,TGTGCCACCAGCAGACGGGTGACAGGGGAAGGCTACACCTTC
-,TRBV6-1,TRBJ1-5,-,CASSDYGGQPQHF,TGTGCCAGCAGTGATTACGGTGGTCAGCCCCAGCATTTT
TRBD1,TRBV4-1,TRBJ1-1,-,CASSPGTDYTDDTEAFF,TGCGCCAGCAGCCCCGGGACAGACTACACTGATGATACTGAAGCTTTCTTT
TRBD2,TRBV6-2/TRBV6-3,TRBJ2-1,few,CASSYLRLREGRVEQFF,TGTGCCAGCAGTTACCTTAGGCTACGGGAGGGCCGTGTTGAGCAGTTCTTC
-,TRBV27,TRBJ1-1,-,CASSLHTGLNTEAFF,TGTGCCAGCAGCCTCCACACAGGTTTGAACACTGAAGCTTTCTTT
TRBD1,TRBV7-9,TRBJ2-7,once,CASSQGRDRGREQYF,TGTGCCAGCAGCCAGGGGCGGGACAGGGGGCGTGAGCAGTACTTC
-,TRBV3-1/TRBV3-2,TRBJ1-5,-,CASSQQVSNQPQHF,TGTGCCAGCAGCCAGCAGGTTAGCAATCAGCCCCAGCATTTT
-,TRBV7-3,TRBJ2-5,-,CASSLTLDSAATQYF,TGTGCCAGCAGCTTAACGTTAGACTCCGCGGCGACCCAGTACTTC
-,TRBV14,TRBJ2-1,-,CASSSPGVRTKAASNEQFF,TGTGCCAGCTCATCCCCTGGAGTACGAACTAAGGCAGCCTCTAATGAGCAGTTCTTC
-,TRBV25-1,TRBJ1-2,once,CASSEGDRGMISF,TGTGCCAGCAGTGAAGGGGACCGGGGGATGATATCCTTC
-,TRBV7-2,TRBJ1-2,-,CASSLEGVGGYGYTF,TGTGCCAGCAGCCTCGAGGGGGTAGGCGGCTATGGCTACACCTTC
TRBD2,TRBV9,TRBJ2-1,-,CASSPGTSGTNEQFF,TGTGCCAGCAGCCCCGGGACTAGCGGGACAAATGAGCAGTTCTTC
-,TRBV29-1,TRBJ2-2,-,CSVPSREAGELFF,TGCAGCGTTCCTAGCAGGGAGGCCGGGGAGCTGTTTTTT
TRBD1,TRBV7-9,TRBJ1-1,-,CASKDRGGSEAFF,TGTGCCAGCAAAGACAGGGGAGGGTCTGAAGCTTTCTTT
-,TRBV23-1,TRBJ2-4,-,CATLFIQYF,TGCGCCACCCTTTTCATTCAGTACTTC
TRBD1,TRBV3-1/TRBV3-2,TRBJ2-1,-,CASSLLGQGAGYEQFF,TGTGCCAGCAGCCTCTTAGGACAGGGGGCTGGCTATGAGCAGTTCTTC
-,TRBV5-1,TRBJ1-2,-,CASSLRGQDVGGYTF,TGCGCCAGCAGCTTGAGGGGTCAGGACGTCGGTGGCTACACCTTC
-,TRBV19,TRBJ1-6,-,CASSIGLGRNSPLHF,TGTGCCAGTAGTATTGGTCTGGGGAGAAATTCACCCCTCCACTTT
-,TRBV11-3,TRBJ2-5,-,CASSFMDLQGKETQYF,TGTGCCAGCAGCTTCATGGACCTACAGGGTAAAGAGACCCAGTACTTC
TRBD2,TRBV11-2,TRBJ2-1,few,CASSLSLAGEKEVEQFF,TGTGCCAGCAGCTTGAGTCTAGCGGGAGAAAAAGAGGTTGAGCAGTTCTTC
-,TRBV9,TRBJ1-1,-,CASSTRSYEAEAFF,TGTGCCAGCAGCACCCGCAGCTACGAGGCTGAAGCTTTCTTT
-,TRBV19,TRBJ2-2,-,CATRNQGYAGELFF,TGTGCCACAAGAAATCAGGGTTATGCCGGGGAGCTGTTTTTT
-,TRBV5-4,TRBJ1-2,-,CASSGNNYGYTF,TGTGCCAGCAGTGGCAATAACTATGGCTACACCTTC
TRBD2,TRBV7-9,TRBJ2-1,once,CASSLVPRTSGGAYEQFF,TGTGCCAGCAGCTTAGTACCCCGTACTAGCGGGGGGGCCTATGAGCAGTTCTTC
-,TRBV12-3/TRBV12-4,TRBJ1-2,few,CASSSPQGGYTF,TGTGCCAGCAGTTCCCCGCAGGGTGGCTACACCTTC
-,TRBV7-9,TRBJ1-2,-,CASSRIGQTNSYGYTF,TGTGCCAGCAGCCGAATTGGGCAGACCAACTCCTATGGCTACACCTTC
-,TRBV19,TRBJ2-4,-,CASSVLGDIQYF,TGTGCCAGTAGTGTCCTAGGGGACATTCAGTACTTC
-,TRBV6-6,TRBJ1-4,-,CASSYSGQLNEKLFF,TGTGCCAGCAGTTACTCTGGGCAGCTTAATGAAAAACTGTTTTTT
-,TRBV6-2/TRBV6-3,TRBJ1-5,-,CASSPPQGIYPQHF,TGTGCCAGCAGCCCCCCCCAGGGAATCTACCCCCAGCATTTT
-,TRBV18,TRBJ2-2,-,CASSPKGAGELFF,TGTGCCAGCTCACCAAAAGGGGCCGGGGAGCTGTTTTTT
-,TRBV6-2/TRBV6-3,TRBJ1-1,-,CASSYTAEAFF,TGTGCCAGCAGTTACACAGCCGAAGCTTTCTTT
TRBD1,TRBV4-1,TRBJ1-1,-,CASSQSPDRGRYTEAFF,TGCGCCAGCAGCCAATCCCCGGACAGGGGGAGGTACACTGAAGCTTTCTTT
TRBD1,TRBV18,TRBJ2-5,-,CASSQQGQGNQETQYF,TGTGCCAGCTCACAACAGGGACAGGGGAATCAAGAGACCCAGTACTTC
TRBD1,TRBV18,TRBJ2-2,-,CASSPASGQVTGELFF,TGTGCCAGCTCACCGGCTTCGGGACAGGTGACCGGGGAGCTGTTTTTT